This is a list of T cell receptor beta chains from one sample in a study of cytomegalovirus exposure and HLA in healthy donors. Produced via immunoSEQ multiplex PCR; TCRdb's table is partial and in-frame only. The sample has 120,000 to 150,000 clones, about 90% seen once. The sequencing input was PBMCs. These receptors were collected from a man younger than 30 in good health and CMV-seronegative. The CDR3 runs from the conserved cysteine through the conserved F or W. Each record gives: clone size, D gene, J gene, V gene, CDR3 protein, CDR3 DNA. D genes are given only for firm matches. Expanded clones get a size class; other rows say once, few or many, or leave the size out.

>NA|NA|TRBJ2-7|TRBV15
CATSKQGFSYEQYF
TGTGCCACCAGCAAACAGGGCTTCTCCTACGAGCAGTACTTC
>NA|NA|TRBJ1-3|TRBV15
CATSRRVSGNTIYF
TGTGCCACCAGCAGACGGGTCTCTGGAAACACCATATATTTT
>NA|NA|TRBJ2-2|TRBV4-2
CASSQDGVPLERTGELFF
TGTGCCAGCAGCCAAGATGGCGTCCCTTTAGAGCGCACCGGGGAGCTGTTTTTT
>NA|NA|TRBJ1-2|TRBV20-1
CSARGRDGYTF
TGCAGTGCTAGAGGGAGAGATGGCTACACCTTC
>NA|NA|TRBJ2-7|TRBV15
CATSREVWGQYEQYF
TGTGCCACCAGCAGAGAGGTTTGGGGACAATACGAGCAGTACTTC
>NA|NA|TRBJ1-4|TRBV5-6
CASSSPGHTIEKLFF
TGTGCCAGCAGCTCTCCGGGACATACCATAGAAAAACTGTTTTTT
>NA|NA|TRBJ2-1|TRBV10-1
CASSEIQGYNEQFF
TGCGCCAGCAGCGAAATACAGGGTTACAATGAGCAGTTCTTC
>NA|NA|TRBJ1-2|TRBV19
CASSDITGNYGYTF
TGTGCCAGTAGCGACATTACGGGGAACTATGGCTACACCTTC
>many|NA|TRBJ1-2|TRBV18
CASSPRDTEGYTF
TGTGCCAGCTCCCCCAGGGACACGGAGGGCTACACCTTC
>NA|TRBD2|TRBJ2-5|TRBV7-2
CASSPGGGPGETQYF
TGTGCCAGCAGCCCCGGGGGGGGACCGGGAGAGACCCAGTACTTC
>NA|TRBD2|TRBJ2-1|TRBV6-1
CASSPGLAGKEFF
TGTGCCAGCAGTCCAGGACTAGCGGGGAAGGAGTTCTTC
>NA|TRBD1|TRBJ2-7|TRBV10-3
CAISVIPGDRASYEQYF
TGTGCCATCAGTGTTATACCGGGGGACAGGGCAAGCTACGAGCAGTACTTC
>once|NA|TRBJ2-5|TRBV5-6
CASAGAGETQYF
TGTGCCAGCGCCGGCGCCGGGGAGACCCAGTACTTC
>NA|NA|TRBJ2-5|TRBV4-1
CASSLRLVETQYF
TGCGCCAGCAGCCTCCGTCTAGTGGAGACCCAGTACTTC
>NA|NA|TRBJ2-1|TRBV30
CAWSPGGDEQFF
TGTGCCTGGAGCCCCGGAGGTGATGAGCAGTTCTTC
>NA|TRBD2|TRBJ2-2|TRBV27
CASSFLREFTGELFF
TGTGCCAGCAGTTTCTTGCGGGAGTTCACCGGGGAGCTGTTTTTT
>NA|NA|TRBJ1-6|TRBV11-2
CASSLGTSPLSSLHF
TGTGCCAGCAGCTTGGGGACATCCCCTCTCTCGTCCCTCCACTTT
>NA|TRBD1|TRBJ2-1|TRBV5-6
CASRNPGQGKLSSYNEQFF
TGTGCCAGCAGGAACCCGGGACAGGGCAAATTGAGCTCCTACAATGAGCAGTTCTTC
>few|TRBD2|TRBJ2-3|TRBV15
CATSAAGGGSSADTQYF
TGTGCCACCAGCGCCGCGGGGGGCGGGAGTAGCGCAGATACGCAGTATTTT
>NA|NA|TRBJ2-3|TRBV9
CASSRVSEADTQYF
TGTGCCAGCAGCAGGGTCTCGGAGGCGGATACGCAGTATTTT
>NA|TRBD1|TRBJ1-2|TRBV19
CASSVLQGGKHGYTF
TGTGCCAGTAGTGTCCTACAGGGGGGGAAGCATGGCTACACCTTC
>few|NA|TRBJ1-1|TRBV11-1
CASASGLNTEAFF
TGTGCCAGCGCGTCAGGTCTGAACACTGAAGCTTTCTTT
>NA|NA|TRBJ1-2|TRBV9
CASSQDSRYGYTF
TGTGCCAGCAGTCAGGACAGCCGCTATGGCTACACCTTC
>NA|NA|TRBJ2-1|TRBV28
CATVPKGWAYNEQFF
TGTGCCACCGTACCCAAGGGGTGGGCCTACAATGAGCAGTTCTTC
>NA|NA|TRBJ1-5|TRBV6-6
CASSSDRSNQPQHF
TGTGCCAGCAGTTCCGACAGAAGCAATCAGCCCCAGCATTTT
>NA|NA|TRBJ2-7|TRBV4-1
CASSQGRPGGRSYEQYF
TGCGCCAGCAGCCAAGGCCGTCCGGGGGGCAGGTCCTACGAGCAGTACTTC
>NA|NA|TRBJ1-5|TRBV6-6
CASSARGEGSNQPQHF
TGTGCCAGCAGTGCCCGGGGGGAGGGAAGCAATCAGCCCCAGCATTTT
>NA|TRBD1|TRBJ1-2|TRBV7-9
CASSAGQGISVGYTF
TGTGCCAGCAGCGCCGGACAGGGTATTAGTGTGGGCTACACCTTC
>NA|NA|TRBJ2-7|TRBV25-1
CASTGFNPGPPYEQYF
TGTGCCAGCACGGGGTTCAATCCCGGCCCTCCCTACGAGCAGTACTTC
>once|NA|TRBJ2-7|TRBV6-5
CASSYSRGQGIVEQYF
TGTGCCAGCAGTTACTCGAGGGGACAAGGTATAGTGGAGCAGTACTTC
>NA|TRBD2|TRBJ2-5|TRBV7-9
CASSPRLAAQETQYF
TGTGCCAGCAGCCCCCGACTAGCGGCGCAAGAGACCCAGTACTTC
>NA|TRBD1|TRBJ1-1|TRBV6-4
CASSEQGIRNTEAFF
TGTGCCAGCAGTGAACAGGGGATCCGGAACACTGAAGCTTTCTTT
>few|NA|TRBJ1-5|TRBV19
CASSIEKGQPQHF
TGTGCCAGTAGTATAGAGAAGGGGCAGCCCCAGCATTTT
>NA|TRBD1|TRBJ1-2|TRBV6-1
CASTVEGAVLGYTF
TGTGCCAGCACGGTCGAGGGGGCGGTACTGGGCTACACCTTC
>NA|NA|TRBJ2-5|TRBV30
CAWSVGLARETQYF
TGTGCCTGGAGTGTAGGCTTAGCCAGAGAGACCCAGTACTTC
>once|NA|TRBJ2-3|TRBV27
CASSFIPTDTQYF
TGTGCCAGCAGTTTTATTCCCACAGATACGCAGTATTTT
>NA|NA|TRBJ2-1|TRBV30
CAWSAVANFQFF
TGTGCCTGGAGTGCGGTAGCTAACTTCCAGTTCTTC
>NA|TRBD1|TRBJ2-7|TRBV7-9
CASSSPGQGVSEQYF
TGTGCCAGCAGCTCCCCTGGACAGGGGGTGTCCGAGCAGTACTTC
>few|TRBD1|TRBJ2-7|TRBV4-2
CASSLTGTDFGEQYF
TGTGCCAGCAGCCTCACCGGGACAGACTTTGGAGAGCAGTACTTC
>NA|TRBD2|TRBJ2-5|TRBV5-5
CASSPGGTQETQYF
TGTGCCAGCAGCCCCGGGGGGACGCAAGAGACCCAGTACTTC
>once|NA|TRBJ1-1|TRBV19
CASSILQANTEAFF
TGTGCCAGTAGTATTTTACAGGCGAACACTGAAGCTTTCTTT
>few|NA|TRBJ2-7|TRBV2
CASKQGTEQYF
TGTGCCAGTAAACAGGGAACGGAGCAGTACTTC
>few|NA|TRBJ2-5|TRBV7-2
CASSSQETQYF
TGTGCCAGCAGCTCTCAAGAGACCCAGTACTTC
>NA|NA|TRBJ1-5|TRBV6-6
CASSESGDLGQPQHF
TGTGCCAGCAGCGAGTCGGGGGATCTGGGTCAGCCCCAGCATTTT
>NA|NA|TRBJ2-1|TRBV1
CTSSQEPTQGLELAVRNEQFF
TGCACCAGCAGCCAAGAACCCACCCAGGGCCTCGAGCTAGCGGTACGCAATGAGCAGTTCTTC
>NA|NA|TRBJ1-2|TRBV2
CASSDRQGPNYGYTF
TGTGCCAGCAGTGATCGGCAGGGCCCTAACTATGGCTACACCTTC